Ten or more counts support the clone carrying this T cell receptor (beta chain). MiXCR, run by TCRdb on the 5' RACE reads, gives a single entry per CDR3 protein. The sample consists of tens of thousands of distinct CDR3 sequences, 6.3% of them appearing once. Trimming cost V 4 bases and J 5 bases, with 21 bases left between them. Germline V gives CDR1 MGHDK, CDR2 SYGVNS. This CDR3 contains 16 residues. These data belong to a study of T cells after yellow fever vaccination. Sequenced here: PBMCs, either bulk or a sorted T-cell subset (CD4+, CD8+, memory, or dextramer-sorted; not recorded which), sampled on the day of the yellow fever booster vaccination. The clonotype comes from a man aged 30 to 45 who received the YFV17D yellow fever vaccine. This chain joins TRBV25-1 and TRBJ2-7; D is ambiguous. CDR3: CASSGHPSFRFHEQYF. The CDR3 DNA reads as TGTGCCAGCAGTGGCCATCCCAGCTTCAGGTTCCACGAGCAGTACTTC.